This TCR beta chain comes out of a study of T cells after yellow fever vaccination. Study overall: Preparing low-cell-number fractions relied on SMART-Seq v4 Ultra Low Input. Study results and limitations: The secondary response was weaker but peaked faster, day 5 versus 15. Clones from primary vaccination mostly reappeared after the booster (roughly 97% CD4, around 90% CD8). A small proportion of clonotypes was detected in both the CD4 and CD8 compartments.

This clonotype was detected ten times or more. Its antigen is unknown. In germline, CDR1 is SEHNR, CDR2 FQNEAQ (reference sequence). CDR3 length: 16 residues. The V gene lost 4 bases and the J gene lost 2 bases, with 17 bases spanning the gap. Via MiXCR, TCRdb re-called the 5' RACE reads, giving one row per CDR3 protein. The sample shows hundreds of thousands of distinct CDR3 sequences, around 4% of them seen only once. The sample consisted of PBMCs, taken on the day of the yellow fever booster vaccination. The TCR comes from a man younger than 30 who received the YFV17D yellow fever vaccine. V gene TRBV7-9 combines with J gene TRBJ1-2; TRBD1 might be the D (5 bases). The CDR3 loop is CASSSPTGARNYGYTF. The CDR3 DNA is TGTGCCAGCAGCTCCCCCACAGGCGCGAGGAACTATGGCTACACCTTC.